This entry lists 25 T cell receptor beta chains sequenced from one sample in a study of Ad26.COV2.S vaccination and SARS-CoV-2 variants. Sequencing used immunoSEQ multiplex PCR; TCRdb keeps in-frame clones, though not all of them. The sample yields about 100,000 clones, over 60% seen once. The specimen was peripheral blood, collected after recovery from COVID-19. The origin of the receptors is a human donor who had recovered from COVID-19.

V is TRBV6-6 and J is TRBJ1-1; a possible D gene is TRBD1 (6 bases). V gave up 5 bases and J gave up 7 bases, with 14 bases separating them. This CDR3 has 13 residues. Germline-derived CDR1 and CDR2 are MNHNY and SVGAGI (reference sequence). The CDR3, as DNA: TGTGCCAGCAGTAGGGGGGTCGACAGTGAAGCTTTCTTT. Residues: CASSRGVDSEAFF.

The J gene is TRBJ2-1, the V gene TRBV6-1; TRBD2 matches 7 bases. V gave up 1 base and J gave up 7 bases; unmatched junction bases: 7. Germline V gene lookup returns CDR1 MNHNS and CDR2 SASEGT. The CDR3 is made up of 15 amino acids. The CDR3 region has the DNA TGTGCCAGCAGTGAAGATGTGGGAGGGTGGAATGAGCAGTTCTTC. It encodes CASSEDVGGWNEQFF.

V and J are TRBV28 and TRBJ1-4, with 8 bases aligning to TRBD1. The CDR3 contains 14 residues. The V gene's germline CDR1 is MDHEN and CDR2 SYDVKM. V lost 6 bases and J lost 5; bases outside the gene matches: 5. CDR3 in amino acids: CASRPGGGNEKLFF. The CDR3 bases are TGTGCCAGCAGACCAGGGGGCGGAAATGAAAAACTGTTTTTT. Together with reference TRBV28 and TRBJ1-4, the CDR3 gives the full variable domain: DVKVTQSSRYLVKRTGEKVFLECVQDMDHENMFWYRQDPGLGLRLIYFSYDVKMKEKGDIPEGYSVSREKKERFSLILESASTNQTSMYLCASRPGGGNEKLFFGSGTQLSVL.

This chain uses TRBV19 with TRBJ1-3; TRBD1 is a possible D gene (6 bases). There are 13 residues in the CDR3. Germline-derived CDR1 and CDR2 are LNHDA and SQIVND (reference sequence). Trimming pared 10 bases from V and 2 bases from J, leaving 12 bases between. CDR3 in DNA: TGTGCCACCTTGGACAGTCCTGGAAACACCATATATTTT. It translates to CATLDSPGNTIYF.

The chain joins TRBV29-1 to TRBJ2-1, with D unresolved. Germline lookup yields CDR1 SQVTM and CDR2 ANQGSEA. This CDR3 has 13 residues. The ends were cut back, 8 bases at V and 0 bases at J, with 11 bases in the middle. As DNA, the CDR3 is TGCAGCCTCACGTTGCGCTCCTACAATGAGCAGTTCTTC. Protein: CSLTLRSYNEQFF.

This rearrangement joins TRBV7-9 to TRBJ2-2; 7 nucleotides agree with TRBD1. The germline CDR1 and CDR2 sequences are SEHNR and FQNEAQ (reference sequence). Trimming removed 4 bases from V and 1 base from J; junction bases left unmatched: 3. This CDR3 comprises 15 residues. The CDR3 coding sequence is TGTGCCAGCAGCTCTTGGACAGGGAACACCGGGGAGCTGTTTTTT. Translating gives CASSSWTGNTGELFF. Looking up the rest from reference TRBV7-9 and TRBJ2-2 gives the full variable domain: DTGVSQNPRHKITKRGQNVTFRCDPISEHNRLYWYRQTLGQGPEFLTYFQNEAQLEKSRLLSDRFSAERPKGSFSTLEIQRTEQGDSAMYLCASSSWTGNTGELFFGEGSRLTVL.

The chain links TRBV21-1 to TRBJ2-7; TRBD1 is the table's D call and was not checked against the DNA. TRBV21-1 is a pseudogene locus. The CDR3 totals 13 residues. The chain's CDR3 is CASSKKQGRPGYF. The DNA for the CDR3 is TGTGCCAGCAGCAAAAAGCAGGGGCGCCCCGGTTACTTC.

The chain uses TRBV7-3 and TRBJ1-1, with TRBD1 identical over 7 bases. Germline lookup yields CDR1 SGHTA and CDR2 FQGTGA. J lost 3 bases, V lost 5 bases, and 3 bases had no gene match. The CDR3 covers 13 residues. The CDR3 spells CASSGQADTEAFF. The CDR3 DNA sequence: TGTGCCAGCAGCGGACAGGCGGACACTGAAGCTTTCTTT.

V is TRBV7-2 and J is TRBJ2-2; 7 nucleotides align to TRBD1. The CDR3 is 15 residues long. CDR1 and CDR2 from the germline V gene are SGHTA and FQGNSA. The V gene end was trimmed by 3 bases and the J gene end by 4 bases; junction bases not matched to a gene: 5. CDR3 bases: TGTGCCAGCAGCTTTACGGGACAGTCCACCGGGGAGCTGTTTTTT. Residues: CASSFTGQSTGELFF.

The rearrangement joins TRBV30 to TRBJ2-7; 8 bases match TRBD2. Per the germline V gene, CDR1 is GTSNPN and CDR2 is SVGIG (reference sequence). The CDR3 spans 13 residues. The CDR3 nucleotides read TGTGCTGGGGCGGGGGGCGCCGGGTACGAGCAGTACTTC. Its protein is CAGAGGAGYEQYF. Full variable domain (missing parts from reference TRBV30 and TRBJ2-7): SQTIHQWPATLVQPVGSPLSLECTVEGTSNPNLYWYRQAAGRGLQLLFYSVGIGQISSEVPQNLSASRPQDRQFILSSKKLLLSDSGFYLCAGAGGAGYEQYFGPGTRLTVT.

This clone was counted once. CDR3 coding DNA: TGTGCCAGCAAACTGCGGGGCAGTTCCTACGAGCAGTACTTC. This encodes CASKLRGSSYEQYF. V usage is TRBV11-2 and J usage is TRBJ2-7, with D possibly matching TRBD2 (6 bases). V dropped 7 bases and J dropped 1 base, with 14 bases sitting between them. Germline CDR1 and CDR2: SGHAT and FQNNGV. CDR3 size: 14 residues.

The V and J genes are TRBV4-3 and TRBJ1-4; weak D call: TRBD1 (5 bases). V lost 3 bases and J 7 bases, leaving 15 bases between the germline ends. Looked up from germline, CDR1 is LGHNA and CDR2 is YSLEER. The length of the CDR3 is 15 residues. This CDR3 is CASSHKGTGSEKLFF. In nucleotides, the CDR3 is TGCGCCAGCAGCCATAAAGGGACGGGAAGTGAAAAACTGTTTTTT.

V and J are TRBV18 and TRBJ1-3; tentative D call: TRBD1 (5 bases). V gave up 2 bases and J gave up 0 bases, with 5 bases separating them. The CDR3 runs 14 residues. Germline CDR1 and CDR2: KGHSH and LQKENI. In nucleotides, the CDR3 is TGTGCCAGCTCACCAGGGACCTCTGGAAACACCATATATTTT. Protein sequence: CASSPGTSGNTIYF.

This clone has a handful of counts. The chain links TRBV7-9 to TRBJ1-4, with D possibly being TRBD1 (5 bases). The CDR3 consists of 13 residues. With 11 bases removed from V and 3 bases from J, the gap between germline ends came to 13 bases. Looked up from germline, CDR1 is SEHNR and CDR2 is FQNEAQ (reference sequence). The CDR3 bases are TGTGCCTGCTCAAGACAGTCTAATGAAAAACTGTTTTTT. Translated, it gives CACSRQSNEKLFF.

The CDR3 sequence: CASTLGDPADTQYF. The CDR3, as DNA: TGTGCCAGCACCCTTGGGGACCCAGCGGATACGCAGTATTTT. This chain connects TRBV5-5 to TRBJ2-3; D assignment may be TRBD1 or TRBD2 (5 bases each). From germline, CDR1 is SGHKS and CDR2 YYEKEE (reference sequence). Trimming shortened V by 6 bases and J by 6 bases, and 17 bases separated the two germline ends. The CDR3 extends over 14 amino acids.

This chain links TRBV27 with TRBJ1-6; D possibly corresponds to TRBD1 (5 bases). Germline values: CDR1 MNHEY, CDR2 SMNVEV (reference sequence). This CDR3 contains 14 residues. V was pared by 6 bases and J by 10 bases, with 16 bases between. The CDR3 DNA sequence: TGTGCCAGCAGGGGACCGAGGGAGCGGTCACCCCTCCACTTT. Its translation is CASRGPRERSPLHF.

The chain recombines TRBV15 with TRBJ1-1; D might be TRBD1 (5 bases). V was trimmed by 1 base and J by 5 bases, leaving 14 bases between them. CDR1 is LNHNV, CDR2 YYDKDF, per germline (reference sequence). The length of the CDR3 is 15 residues. The CDR3: CATSRGGRRDTEAFF. The CDR3 DNA reads TGTGCCACCAGCAGAGGGGGCAGGCGTGATACTGAAGCTTTCTTT.

The V and J genes are TRBV6-6 and TRBJ2-3, with 8 bases matching TRBD2. Germline CDR1 MNHNY, CDR2 SVGAGI (reference sequence). This CDR3 has 16 amino acids. J was trimmed by 9 bases and V by 0 bases; bases with no gene match: 11. CDR3 in DNA: TGTGCCAGCAGTTACTCCATTTCGGGGGGGCCAGGGACGCAGTATTTT. It codes for CASSYSISGGPGTQYF.

The chain carries TRBV4-3 and TRBJ1-4; TRBD1 matches at 8 bases. Germline V CDR1 and CDR2: LGHNA, YSLEER. Trimming took 0 bases from V and 6 from J; bases not matched to a gene: 3. The CDR3 covers 15 residues. The CDR3 reads CASSQDTGGDEKLFF. For the CDR3, the DNA is TGCGCCAGCAGCCAAGATACAGGGGGGGATGAAAAACTGTTTTTT.

This clone was counted once. This sequence joins TRBV7-2 and TRBJ2-3; 7 bases align to TRBD2. The ends lost 1 base at V and 1 base at J; junction bases unmatched: 5. The CDR3 has 16 residues. The V gene's germline CDR1 is SGHTA and CDR2 FQGNSA. The chain's CDR3 is CASSLGWGGGTDTQYF. The CDR3 DNA reads as TGTGCCAGCAGCTTAGGGTGGGGGGGTGGCACAGATACGCAGTATTTT.

The chain employs TRBV7-2 and TRBJ2-5; 7 bases fit TRBD2. Germline V gene sequence: CDR1 SGHTA, CDR2 FQGNSA. There are 18 residues in the CDR3. V was pared by 0 bases and J by 2 bases, with 12 bases of the junction left unmatched. CDR3 in DNA: TGTGCCAGCAGCTTAGCGGTGGAGTGGCGGGGGACGCAAGAGACCCAGTACTTC. It yields the protein CASSLAVEWRGTQETQYF.

This clone was counted between two and nine times. This chain connects TRBV30 to TRBJ2-7, with D perhaps matching TRBD1 or TRBD2 (5 bases each). V lost 2 bases, J lost 4 bases, and 9 bases lay in between. This CDR3 has 12 amino acids. Per germline, CDR1 GTSNPN and CDR2 SVGIG (reference sequence). Here the CDR3 DNA reads TGTGCCTGGAGTCCCGAGGGGTACGAGCAGTACTTC. Protein sequence: CAWSPEGYEQYF. The whole variable domain, remainder taken from reference TRBV30 and TRBJ2-7, is SQTIHQWPATLVQPVGSPLSLECTVEGTSNPNLYWYRQAAGRGLQLLFYSVGIGQISSEVPQNLSASRPQDRQFILSSKKLLLSDSGFYLCAWSPEGYEQYFGPGTRLTVT.

This clone was seen a few times. The rearrangement uses TRBV12-5 and TRBJ2-3; D is possibly TRBD1 (6 bases). Trimming removed 7 bases at V and 0 bases at J, with 17 bases between. Germline CDR1 is LGHNT and CDR2 is FRNRAP. The CDR3 sequence is 16 residues long. The CDR3 sequence: CASASGTTTSTDTQYF. CDR3 nucleotides: TGTGCTAGTGCCTCCGGGACAACAACTAGCACAGATACGCAGTATTTT.

The gene calls are TRBV6-2 or TRBV6-3 and TRBJ2-2; no clear D gene. With 2 bases removed from V and 5 bases from J, the gap between germline ends came to 12 bases. There are 15 residues in the CDR3. Per the germline V gene, CDR1 is MNHEY and CDR2 is SVGEGT. CDR3 bases: TGTGCCAGCAGTTACAGCTTCATGGGGACCGGGGAGCTGTTTTTT. Translated, it gives CASSYSFMGTGELFF.

This clone was seen a single time. The V call is TRBV29-1, the J call TRBJ2-7, with a possible D match to TRBD1 (5 bases). The germline V gene encodes CDR1 SQVTM and CDR2 ANQGSEA. This CDR3 region has 12 residues. The V gene lost 0 bases and the J gene lost 3 bases, with 6 bases spanning the gap. The DNA of the CDR3 is TGCAGCGTTGAAGAAGGGGACTACGAGCAGTACTTC. Protein product: CSVEEGDYEQYF.